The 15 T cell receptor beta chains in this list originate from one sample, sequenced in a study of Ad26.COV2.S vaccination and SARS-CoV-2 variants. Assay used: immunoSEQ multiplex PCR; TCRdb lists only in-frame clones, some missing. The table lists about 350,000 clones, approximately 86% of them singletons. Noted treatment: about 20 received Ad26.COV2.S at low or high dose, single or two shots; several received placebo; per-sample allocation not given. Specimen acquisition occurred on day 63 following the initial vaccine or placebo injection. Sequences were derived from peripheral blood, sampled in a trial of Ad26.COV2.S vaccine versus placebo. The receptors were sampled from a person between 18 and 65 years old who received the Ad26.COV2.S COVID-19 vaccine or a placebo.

This CDR3 is CASTPPGLAGGSTQYF. The CDR3 nucleotides read TGTGCCAGCACCCCCCCTGGACTAGCGGGTGGTTCTACGCAGTATTTT. The chain combines TRBV6-2 or TRBV6-3 with TRBJ2-3; 11 positions agree with TRBD2. J lost 8 bases, V lost 7 bases, and 14 bases had no gene match. Germline values: CDR1 MNHEY, CDR2 SVGEGT. This CDR3 spans 16 amino acids.

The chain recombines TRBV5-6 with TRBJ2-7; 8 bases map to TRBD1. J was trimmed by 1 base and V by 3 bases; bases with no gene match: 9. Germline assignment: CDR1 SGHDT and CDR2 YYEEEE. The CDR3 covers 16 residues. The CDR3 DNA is TGTGCCAGCAGCTGGGGGACAGGACGCGGATCCTACGAGCAGTACTTC. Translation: CASSWGTGRGSYEQYF. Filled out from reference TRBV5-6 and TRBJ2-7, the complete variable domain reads DAGVTQSPTHLIKTRGQQVTLRCSPKSGHDTVSWYQQALGQGPQFIFQYYEEEERQRGNFPDRFSGHQFPNYSSELNVNALLLGDSALYLCASSWGTGRGSYEQYFGPGTRLTVT.

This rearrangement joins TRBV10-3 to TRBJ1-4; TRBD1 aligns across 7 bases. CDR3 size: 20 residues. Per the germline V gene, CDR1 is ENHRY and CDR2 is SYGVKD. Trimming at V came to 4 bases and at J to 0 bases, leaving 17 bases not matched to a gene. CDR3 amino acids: CAISAALGQTGPSTNEKLFF. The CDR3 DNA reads TGTGCCATCAGTGCGGCCCTGGGACAGACCGGACCTTCAACTAATGAAAAACTGTTTTTT.

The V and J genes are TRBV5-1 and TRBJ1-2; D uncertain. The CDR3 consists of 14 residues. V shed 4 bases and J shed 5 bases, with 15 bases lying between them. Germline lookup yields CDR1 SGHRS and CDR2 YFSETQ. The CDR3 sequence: CASSPGREVYGYTF. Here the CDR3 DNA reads TGCGCCAGCAGCCCCGGAAGGGAAGTATATGGCTACACCTTC.

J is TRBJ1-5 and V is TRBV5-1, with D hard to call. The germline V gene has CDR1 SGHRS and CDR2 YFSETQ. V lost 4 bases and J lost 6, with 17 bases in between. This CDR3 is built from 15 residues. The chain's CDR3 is CASSPEGSPIQPQHF. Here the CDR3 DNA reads TGCGCCAGCAGCCCGGAAGGGTCCCCCATTCAGCCCCAGCATTTT.

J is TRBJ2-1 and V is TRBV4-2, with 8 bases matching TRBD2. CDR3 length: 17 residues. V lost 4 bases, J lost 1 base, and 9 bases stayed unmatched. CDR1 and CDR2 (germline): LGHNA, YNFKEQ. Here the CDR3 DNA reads TGTGCCAGCAGCCCCTCACGGCGGGGGGTGTCCTACAATGAGCAGTTCTTC. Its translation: CASSPSRRGVSYNEQFF.

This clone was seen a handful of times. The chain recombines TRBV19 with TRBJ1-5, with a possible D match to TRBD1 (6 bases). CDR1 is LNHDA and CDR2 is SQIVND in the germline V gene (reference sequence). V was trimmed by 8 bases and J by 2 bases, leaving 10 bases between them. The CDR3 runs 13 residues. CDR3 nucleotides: TGTGCCAGTGATAACAGGGGCAATCAGCCCCAGCATTTT. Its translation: CASDNRGNQPQHF.

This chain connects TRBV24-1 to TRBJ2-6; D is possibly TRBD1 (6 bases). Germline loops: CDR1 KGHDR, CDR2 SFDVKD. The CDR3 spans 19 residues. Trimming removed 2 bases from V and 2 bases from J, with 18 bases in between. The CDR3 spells CATSDWDQGPEAGANVLTF. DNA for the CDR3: TGTGCCACCAGTGATTGGGACCAGGGGCCCGAGGCTGGGGCCAACGTCCTGACTTTC.

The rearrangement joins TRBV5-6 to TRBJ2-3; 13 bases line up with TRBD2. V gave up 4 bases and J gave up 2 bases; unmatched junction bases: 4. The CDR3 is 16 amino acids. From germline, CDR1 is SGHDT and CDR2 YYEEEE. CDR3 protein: CASSRLAGGHTDTQYF. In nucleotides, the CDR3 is TGTGCCAGCAGCCGACTAGCGGGGGGACACACAGATACGCAGTATTTT.

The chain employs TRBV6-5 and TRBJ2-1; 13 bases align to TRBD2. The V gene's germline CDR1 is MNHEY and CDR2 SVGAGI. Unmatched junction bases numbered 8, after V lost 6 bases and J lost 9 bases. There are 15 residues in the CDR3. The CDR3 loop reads CASRQLAGGPSEQFF. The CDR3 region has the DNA TGTGCCAGCAGGCAACTAGCGGGAGGGCCGAGTGAGCAGTTCTTC.

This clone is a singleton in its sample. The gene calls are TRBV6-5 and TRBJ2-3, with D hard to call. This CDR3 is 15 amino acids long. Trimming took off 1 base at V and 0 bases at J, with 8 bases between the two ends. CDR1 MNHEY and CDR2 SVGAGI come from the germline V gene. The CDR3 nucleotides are TGTGCCAGCAGTTACTTAGGTCCTAGCACAGATACGCAGTATTTT. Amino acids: CASSYLGPSTDTQYF.

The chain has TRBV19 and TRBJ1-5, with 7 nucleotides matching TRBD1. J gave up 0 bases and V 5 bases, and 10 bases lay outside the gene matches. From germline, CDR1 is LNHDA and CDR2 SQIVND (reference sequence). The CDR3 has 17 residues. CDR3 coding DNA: TGTGCCAGTAGTTTTACGGGACAGCAATATAGCAATCAGCCCCAGCATTTT. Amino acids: CASSFTGQQYSNQPQHF.

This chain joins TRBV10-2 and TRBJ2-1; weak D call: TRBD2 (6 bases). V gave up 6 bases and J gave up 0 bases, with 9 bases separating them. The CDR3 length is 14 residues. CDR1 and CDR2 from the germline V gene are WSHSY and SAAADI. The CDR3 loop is CASSLAISYNEQFF. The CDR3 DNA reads TGCGCCAGCAGCCTAGCGATCTCCTACAATGAGCAGTTCTTC.

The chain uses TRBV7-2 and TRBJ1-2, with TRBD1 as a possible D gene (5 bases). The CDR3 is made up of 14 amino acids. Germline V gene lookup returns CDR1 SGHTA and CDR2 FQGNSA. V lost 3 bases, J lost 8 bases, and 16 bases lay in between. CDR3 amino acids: CASSFTPSRQGYTF. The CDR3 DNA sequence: TGTGCCAGCAGCTTCACACCTTCTCGACAGGGCTACACCTTC. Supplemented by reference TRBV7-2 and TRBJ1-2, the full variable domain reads GAGVSQSPSNKVTEKGKDVELRCDPISGHTALYWYRQSLGQGLEFLIYFQGNSAPDKSGLPSDRFSAERTGGSVSTLTIQRTQQEDSAVYLCASSFTPSRQGYTFGSGTRLTVV.

DNA for the CDR3: TGTGCCAGCAGCTTAATTGGGGGGCAGTACTTC. Translated: CASSLIGGQYF. This chain links TRBV5-8 with TRBJ2-5; D is possibly TRBD2 (6 bases). Trimming left V 2 bases short and J 11 bases short, with 10 bases between. Germline V lookup: CDR1 SGHTS, CDR2 YDEGEE. This CDR3 has 11 amino acids.